This T cell receptor (beta chain) was retrieved from a study of identical twins. Study-wide results and caveats: Within monozygotic twins, out-of-frame TCR alpha sharing was underestimated by the models. High-abundance cord blood beta clonotypes had fewer insertions; memory repertoires showed none. Among out-of-frame alpha sequences shared by twins, low generation probability occurred in excess.

TCRdb used MiXCR to reprocess the 5' RACE reads, holding one entry per CDR3 protein. The table records around 480,000 distinct CDR3 sequences, more than 13% of them present only once. In this sample, this clonotype turned up many times. The antigen remains unidentified. The ends lost 7 bases at V and 12 bases at J; junction bases unmatched: 10. The V gene's germline CDR1 is MNHNS and CDR2 SASEGT. The CDR3 totals 14 residues. The sample was also reused in another study, on yellow fever vaccine responses in identical twins.

The TCR originated in a woman aged 18-29 years in good health. Sequencing used CD4+ T cells sorted from blood. The rearrangement joins TRBV6-1 to TRBJ2-1; 12 bases are shared with TRBD2. The CDR3 region has the DNA TGTGCCAGCACCGAGACTAGCGGGAGATCGGTGCAGTTCTTC. Protein sequence: CASTETSGRSVQFF.